This is a list of T cell receptor beta chains from one sample in a study of long-term antiretroviral therapy in people with HIV. Using immunoSEQ multiplex PCR, the repertoire was profiled, and TCRdb retains in-frame clones only, with some absent. The table records some 35,000 clones, around 74% of them present only once. The input for sequencing was unsorted PBMCs, taken 3 years after starting antiretroviral therapy. Source of these receptors: a man aged 45-60 years with HIV. Both conserved end residues are part of each CDR3. Fields, in order: clone size, V gene, D gene, CDR3 protein. The D gene is left open where the match is weak. A row's size may be missing; if present it is once, few, many or a size class.

>few|TRBV7-6|.
CASSLIGRGTGELFF
>.|TRBV2|TRBD1
CASSPDRGWYEQYF
>.|TRBV28|.
CASSTFRADLPPGTDTQYF
>.|TRBV7-9|.
CASSLVRETQYF
>once|TRBV19|.
CASSIDVVVPYEQYF
>.|TRBV6-6|TRBD2
CASSTSSGRAGEQFF
>.|TRBV28|.
CASSLRLYGYTF
>.|TRBV19|.
CASSINPSVHEQYF
>once|TRBV7-3|.
CASSLQAARRETQYF
>.|TRBV13|.
CASSFDGAGEQYF
>.|TRBV28|TRBD2
CASSRRGVQETQYF
>.|TRBV30|TRBD2
CAWMSGGQETQYF
>.|TRBV7-9|.
CASSWGWGDTEAFF
>few|TRBV25-1|.
CASSVIGRGDEKLFF
>.|TRBV9|.
CASSSTENYGYTF
>.|TRBV27|.
CASAGIGFQETQYF
>.|TRBV30|.
CAWSVGGAAEAFF
>.|TRBV6-5|.
CASSYSQGGLSYTF
>once|TRBV6-5|.
CASSYDSNQPQHF
>.|TRBV11-2|TRBD1
CASSLIPTGIVTGELFF
>.|TRBV7-6|.
CASSLADTSYEQYF
>few|TRBV6-5|TRBD1
CASSSWDRANTEAFF
>.|TRBV2|TRBD1
CASKGSAAGGMGANVLTF
>.|TRBV15|.
CATSRVRNSYNEQFF
>.|TRBV6-5|.
CASRSDYAGNTIYF
>once|TRBV5-6|.
CASSPRWAGTGANVLTF
>few|TRBV27|.
CASSLEGGKLFF
>.|TRBV2|.
CASRSQGVSGYTF
>.|TRBV7-3|.
CASSRGRPSGELFF
>.|TRBV18|TRBD1
CASSPDSGGLETQYF
>.|TRBV5-6|TRBD1
CASSPTGGYTEAFF
>.|TRBV6-5|.
CASGWGRTEAFF